This T cell receptor (beta chain) was identified during a study of T-cell reconstitution after alpha-beta-depleted transplantation in children (dated by TCRdb to the mid-2010s). Regarding the study in general: T-cell immune reconstitution after TCRalphabeta/CD19-depleted allogeneic hematopoietic cell transplantation in children was quantitatively tracked in the study by means of TCR repertoire profiling.

Receptor libraries were prepared by PCR. The sequencer listed for this sample is Illumina HiSeq 2500. TCR libraries were prepared with molecular barcoding, using unique molecular identifiers to normalize TCRbeta repertoire quantification. TCRdb cleaned the public reads at Q25 with fastp, built clones with MiXCR and kept in-frame beta chains. Merged by CDR3 protein, the rows form single entries marked with the most common genes and DNA. Counted in this sample were 780,000 or so distinct CDR3 sequences; roughly 16% of them appeared once. The top ten clonotypes cover approximately 5% of the sample. This clonotype was seen only a few times. Its antigen target is currently unknown. The input lacks base qualities; no much larger clone sits a single base away. Results and caveats for the whole study, not just this receptor: Over the following months the frequencies of hyperexpanded clones went down, and after one year T-cell counts and TCRbeta diversity were mostly credited to newly produced T cells. In some patients, the high TCRbeta diversity seen at day 60 was put down to recipient T cells and intrathymic progenitors that had survived conditioning. The apparently early alphabetaT-cell count recovery about two months after transplant was reportedly dependent on only several hundred rapidly expanded clones derived from non-depleted graft cells.

The junction shows trimming of 7 bases on V and 3 bases on J, plus 19 bases between the germline ends. Spanning cysteine to phenylalanine, the CDR3 consists of 15 amino acids. Of all the DNA, just the CDR3 is kept, 45 bases in frame from base 1. Reading the label with the study, this specimen's treatment or condition is: allogeneic hematopoietic cell transplantation with graft depleted of TCRalphabeta T cells and CD19 B cells. TCRalphabeta/CD19-depleted allogeneic hematopoietic cell grafts were given to the transplant recipients, all of whom were children. The TCR sequence derives from a male patient younger than 18 who had a stem cell transplant for acute lymphoblastic leukemia, so the T cells may come from the graft donor. This chain joins TRBV12-3 or TRBV12-4 to TRBJ2-7; TRBD2 is perhaps the D gene, given 6 matching bases. The sample consisted of PBMCs, mostly from graft donor cells, taken 360 days after TCRalphabeta/CD19-depleted stem cell transplant. The CDR3 region: CASTIYWGSGYEQYF. In nucleotides, the sequence is TGTGCCAGCACCATTTATTGGGGTAGCGGCTACGAGCAGTACTTC.